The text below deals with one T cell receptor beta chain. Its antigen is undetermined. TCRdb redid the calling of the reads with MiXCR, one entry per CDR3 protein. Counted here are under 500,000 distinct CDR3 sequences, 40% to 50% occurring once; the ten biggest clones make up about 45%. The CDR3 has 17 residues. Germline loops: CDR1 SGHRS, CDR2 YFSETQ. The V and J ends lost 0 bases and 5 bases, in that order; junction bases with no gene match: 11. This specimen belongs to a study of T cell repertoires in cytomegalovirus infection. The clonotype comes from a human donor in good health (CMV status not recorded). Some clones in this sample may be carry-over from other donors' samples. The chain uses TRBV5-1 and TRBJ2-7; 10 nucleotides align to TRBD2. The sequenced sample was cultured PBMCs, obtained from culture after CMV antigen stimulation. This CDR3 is CASSLGTPLAGAHEQYF. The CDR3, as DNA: TGCGCCAGCAGCTTGGGGACCCCCCTAGCGGGAGCCCACGAGCAGTACTTC.